This T cell receptor beta chain was documented in a study of shared clonotypes between healthy human individuals. Findings and caveats of the study: Even with large depth, rarefaction showed that sorted-subset sequencing was incomplete. How much donors shared clonotypes was expected to be affected by sequencing depth.

Note on this clone: The antigen remains unidentified.

CDR3 size: 15 residues. The germline CDR1 and CDR2 sequences are SQVTM and ANQGSEA. J lost 4 bases, V lost 5 bases, and 12 bases had no gene match. Some clones are missing from TCRdb's copy, which holds only in-frame ones; the method was immunoSEQ multiplex PCR. This sample has approximately 2.5 million clones; under 95% occur once, and the top ten carry roughly 0.39%. The source is a man younger than 35 in good health. Some clones in this sample may be carry-over from other donors' samples. This rearrangement joins TRBV29-1 to TRBJ2-7; 9 positions match TRBD2. Sequenced: naive CD4+ T cells from PBMCs. Stated subset: CD45RA+ positively selected. This CDR3 reads CSVLGGRAEPYEQYF. The CDR3 DNA reads TGCAGCGTTCTTGGCGGGAGGGCCGAACCATACGAGCAGTACTTC.